This T cell receptor (beta chain) was recorded in a study of blood T cell repertoires in COVID-19. On the study more broadly: T cells, B-cell-depleted T cells, or PBMCs supplied cDNA or gDNA.

Participants were aged about 18 to 89 years from roughly 25 US areas. Grouping used clinical history reported by participants in a survey and questionnaire. In the original workflow: Counts of nucleated cells, estimated from reference gene primer amplification, were obtained. Clones were sequenced by immunoSEQ multiplex PCR, and TCRdb holds only the in-frame ones, with some missing. That table furnishes V, J and clone size, whereas the DNA furnished D and trimming. This sample has roughly 500,000 clones, with about 88% found just once. Note on this clone: In the same sample, other DNA sequences code for this CDR3.

What was sequenced was PBMCs or T cells enriched from blood (not recorded which). The sequence was obtained from a woman aged 60-75 years who had recovered from COVID-19.

The CDR3 loop reads CASSFSGGQGETQYF. For the CDR3, the DNA is TGTGCCAGCAGCTTTAGCGGGGGGCAGGGGGAGACCCAGTACTTC. J is TRBJ2-5 and V is TRBV7-2; 10 bases align to TRBD2. From germline, CDR1 is SGHTA and CDR2 FQGNSA. CDR3 length: 15 residues. The trim removed 3 bases at V and 5 bases at J, leaving 6 bases unmatched.